The rows below give T cell receptor beta chains drawn from one sample of a study of blood T cells in healthy people across ages. A single record per CDR3 protein comes from TCRdb applying MiXCR to the 5' RACE reads. This sample carries 1,500,000 or so distinct CDR3 sequences, approximately 60% of them seen once, and the ten largest clones take under 8.5%. Sequencing was carried out using blood. These receptors were obtained from a young man in good health. Both conserved end residues are part of each CDR3.

J | V | CDR3
TRBJ1-2 | TRBV9 | CASSPTGVRGYTF
TRBJ2-6 | TRBV3-1 | CASSQIFGGLGANVLTF
TRBJ2-7 | TRBV11-2 | CAGSQWGQGTYEQYF
TRBJ2-3 | TRBV10-3 | CAISDVDTQYF
TRBJ2-2 | TRBV9 | CASSVGVTGELFF
TRBJ1-2 | TRBV4-2 | CASSQDFSPNYGYTF
NA | TRBV27 | CASSSSGGAHEQYF
TRBJ2-4 | TRBV5-1 | CASSLARGTSGRPRNIQYF
TRBJ2-2 | TRBV7-2 | CASSLRDLTPTGELFF
TRBJ1-5 | TRBV28 | CASSSTPGSAQPQHF
TRBJ1-4 | TRBV9 | CAGSPSGWTNEKLFF
TRBJ2-1 | TRBV29-1 | CSVGGLALSEQFF
TRBJ2-3 | TRBV7-2 | CASSLLVGTDTQYF
TRBJ2-7 | TRBV11-2 | CASRPLWGLRSYEQYF